The 17 T cell receptor beta chains listed next were all sequenced from one sample in a study of blood T cell repertoires in COVID-19. The data were produced by immunoSEQ multiplex PCR, yet TCRdb's version contains in-frame clones alone and is incomplete. The table includes around 150,000 clones, more than 65% detected once. Sequencing was performed on peripheral blood. These TCRs come from a woman older than 75 with acute or convalescent COVID-19.

The J gene is TRBJ1-1, the V gene TRBV11-2; no firm D call. V was cut by 3 bases and J by 1 base, with 6 bases left in between. The CDR3 is 13 residues long. Germline V lookup: CDR1 SGHAT, CDR2 FQNNGV. CDR3 bases: TGTGCCAGCAGCTTTTTAGCGAACACTGAAGCTTTCTTT. Its protein product is CASSFLANTEAFF.

In this sample, this clone turned up a few times. The chain couples TRBV7-9 to TRBJ2-1, with 8 nucleotides matching TRBD2. V lost 4 bases to trimming and J lost 4 bases; unmatched junction nucleotides: 9. CDR3 length: 16 residues. Germline assignment: CDR1 SEHNR and CDR2 FQNEAQ (reference sequence). The DNA of the CDR3 is TGTGCCAGCAGCTCGGTGCGGGGGGAGGGTTACAATGAGCAGTTCTTC. This translates into CASSSVRGEGYNEQFF.

CDR3 sequence: CASSLASGTDTQYF. CDR3 in DNA: TGTGCCAGCAGCTTAGCGTCAGGGACAGATACGCAGTATTTT. The chain has TRBV7-2 and TRBJ2-3; TRBD1 might be the D (5 bases). The CDR3 consists of 14 residues. CDR1 is SGHTA, CDR2 FQGNSA, per germline. V lost 0 bases, J lost 3 bases, and 7 bases lay in between.

The rearrangement joins TRBV5-6 to TRBJ1-6; D is ambiguous. The germline gives CDR1 SGHDT, CDR2 YYEEEE. The CDR3 is made up of 15 amino acids. Trimming stripped 2 bases from V and 3 bases from J, with 9 bases between. Written as DNA, the CDR3 is TGTGCCAGCAGCTTAACACCAAACTATAATTCACCCCTCCACTTT. This sequence encodes CASSLTPNYNSPLHF.

In this sample, this clone turned up once. The genes are TRBV7-3 and TRBJ2-1, with 8 bases aligning to TRBD2. The germline V gene encodes CDR1 SGHTA and CDR2 FQGTGA. V trimming: 10 bases; J trimming: 0 bases; junction bases outside the gene matches: 8. This CDR3 is 15 amino acids long. The CDR3 DNA sequence: TGTGCCACCTCACTAGCGGCAAGCTCCTACAATGAGCAGTTCTTC. This codes for CATSLAASSYNEQFF.

V usage is TRBV5-1 and J usage is TRBJ2-5; possibly TRBD2 for D (6 bases). CDR1 is SGHRS and CDR2 is YFSETQ in the germline V gene. The CDR3 loop spans 14 amino acids. Trimming cost V 2 bases and J 2 bases, with 10 bases left between them. CDR3 amino acids: CASSFGTGQETQYF. Written as DNA, the CDR3 is TGCGCCAGCAGCTTTGGGACTGGACAAGAGACCCAGTACTTC.

This clone was picked up one time. The rearrangement links TRBV18 to TRBJ2-5, with 7 positions matching TRBD1. CDR1 is KGHSH, CDR2 LQKENI, per germline. Trimming removed 5 bases from V and 2 bases from J; junction bases left unmatched: 2. This CDR3 is built from 13 residues. The CDR3 loop is CASSTGDQETQYF. Here the CDR3 DNA reads TGTGCCAGCTCAACAGGGGATCAAGAGACCCAGTACTTC.

This clone occurred once. This rearrangement joins TRBV28 to TRBJ2-7, with 8 positions matching TRBD1. Trimming at V came to 6 bases and at J to 3 bases, leaving 10 bases not matched to a gene. CDR1 is MDHEN, CDR2 SYDVKM, per germline. The CDR3 is 15 amino acids. The CDR3 protein is CASSRRDRTSYEQYF. The CDR3 DNA is TGTGCCAGCAGCCGGCGGGACAGGACCAGCTACGAGCAGTACTTC. The full variable domain, in which reference TRBV28 and TRBJ2-7 provide the parts outside the CDR3, is DVKVTQSSRYLVKRTGEKVFLECVQDMDHENMFWYRQDPGLGLRLIYFSYDVKMKEKGDIPEGYSVSREKKERFSLILESASTNQTSMYLCASSRRDRTSYEQYFGPGTRLTVT.

The chain employs TRBV5-1 and TRBJ1-2; TRBD1 matches 7 bases. Trimming at V came to 0 bases and at J to 8 bases, leaving 4 bases not matched to a gene. Germline V gene data show CDR1 as SGHRS and CDR2 as YFSETQ. This CDR3 is 13 amino acids long. CDR3 coding DNA: TGCGCCAGCAGCTTGGCAGGGGGTAACGGCTACACCTTC. Translation: CASSLAGGNGYTF.

This clone came up once. The rearrangement links TRBV2 to TRBJ1-5; D might be TRBD1 (5 bases). The CDR3 is made up of 14 amino acids. Between the trimmed V and J ends, which lost 2 bases and 7 bases, there was a span of 12 bases. Germline CDR1 and CDR2: SNHLY and FYNNEI. In DNA, the CDR3 is TGTGCCAGCAGTGAACCAGGGTTCGGACAGCCCCAGCATTTT. Translation: CASSEPGFGQPQHF.

This chain connects TRBV7-3 to TRBJ1-1; no reliable D call. V lost 4 bases, J lost 3 bases, and 12 bases lay in between. The CDR3 runs to 14 residues. Germline CDR1 is SGHTA and CDR2 is FQGTGA. The chain's CDR3 is CASSSGRGDTEAFF. Written as DNA, the CDR3 is TGTGCCAGCAGCTCGGGTCGCGGCGACACTGAAGCTTTCTTT.

The chain uses TRBV6-5 and TRBJ2-7; 7 bases line up with TRBD2. The CDR3 is 15 amino acids. Germline values: CDR1 MNHEY, CDR2 SVGAGI. The J segment lost 2 bases and the V segment lost 0 bases, leaving 4 bases of the junction unmatched. The CDR3 spells CASSYSLASAYEQYF. CDR3 DNA sequence: TGTGCCAGCAGTTACTCACTAGCGAGCGCCTACGAGCAGTACTTC.

This chain joins TRBV4-1 and TRBJ2-5; 9 nucleotides align to TRBD2. CDR3 size: 16 residues. The V segment lost 0 bases and the J segment 3 bases; nucleotides outside the gene matches: 5. Germline V CDR1 and CDR2: MGHRA, YSYEKL. Written as DNA, the CDR3 is TGCGCCAGCAGCCAAGATAGTGCGGGAGGGGAAGAGACCCAGTACTTC. Translated, it gives CASSQDSAGGEETQYF.

The CDR3 spells CASSQRAQAFF. Written as DNA, the CDR3 is TGCGCCAGCAGCCAGCGGGCGCAAGCTTTCTTT. V gene TRBV4-1 combines with J gene TRBJ1-1; the D is unclear. Trimming stripped 3 bases from V and 9 bases from J, with 8 bases between. In germline, CDR1 is MGHRA, CDR2 YSYEKL. The CDR3 consists of 11 residues.

This sequence joins TRBV18 and TRBJ2-1; 8 bases line up with TRBD2. This CDR3 is built from 15 residues. The germline CDR1 and CDR2 sequences are KGHSH and LQKENI. V dropped 3 bases and J dropped 5; count of bases not matched to a gene: 6. CDR3 loop: CASSPSSGTNNEQFF. The CDR3 DNA is TGTGCCAGCTCACCTAGTAGCGGGACCAACAATGAGCAGTTCTTC.

The chain couples TRBV6-6 to TRBJ1-3; D gene unclear. This CDR3 is built from 14 residues. The germline gives CDR1 MNHNY, CDR2 SVGAGI (reference sequence). V shed 6 bases and J shed 0 bases, with 9 bases lying between them. The CDR3 loop is CASSPDISGNTIYF. The CDR3 nucleotides are TGTGCCAGCAGCCCAGATATCTCTGGAAACACCATATATTTT.

The chain carries TRBV30 and TRBJ2-3; unclear D gene. There are 12 residues in the CDR3. V was cut by 5 bases and J by 5 bases, with 11 bases left in between. CDR1 is GTSNPN and CDR2 is SVGIG in the germline V gene (reference sequence). CDR3 nucleotides: TGTGCCTGGGATAGCCTGAGAGATACGCAGTATTTT. Residues: CAWDSLRDTQYF.